This entry is about one T cell receptor beta chain. The antigen remains unidentified. This sample was included in a study of CD4+ T cells in melanoma. Findings and limits, study-wide: In melanoma, neoantigen-specific CD4+ T cells reportedly differed in differentiation state.

Assay: immunoSEQ multiplex PCR; the TCRdb copy retains only in-frame clones and omits some. The sample lists about 140,000 clones; over 90% were seen once. From germline, CDR1 is SNHLY and CDR2 FYNNEI. The V and J ends lost 10 bases and 3 bases respectively, with 13 bases between them. This CDR3 has 12 residues. This TCR was sampled from a human donor with melanoma. This chain joins TRBV2 and TRBJ2-7; TRBD1 might be the D (5 bases). For the CDR3, the DNA is TGTGCCAACCTGGACATAGGCTACGAGCAGTACTTC. It translates to CANLDIGYEQYF. The variable domain in full, completed from reference TRBV2 and TRBJ2-7, reads EPEVTQTPSHQVTQMGQEVILRCVPISNHLYFYWYRQILGQKVEFLVSFYNNEISEKSEIFDDQFSVERPDGSNFTLKIRSTKLEDSAMYFCANLDIGYEQYFGPGTRLTVT.